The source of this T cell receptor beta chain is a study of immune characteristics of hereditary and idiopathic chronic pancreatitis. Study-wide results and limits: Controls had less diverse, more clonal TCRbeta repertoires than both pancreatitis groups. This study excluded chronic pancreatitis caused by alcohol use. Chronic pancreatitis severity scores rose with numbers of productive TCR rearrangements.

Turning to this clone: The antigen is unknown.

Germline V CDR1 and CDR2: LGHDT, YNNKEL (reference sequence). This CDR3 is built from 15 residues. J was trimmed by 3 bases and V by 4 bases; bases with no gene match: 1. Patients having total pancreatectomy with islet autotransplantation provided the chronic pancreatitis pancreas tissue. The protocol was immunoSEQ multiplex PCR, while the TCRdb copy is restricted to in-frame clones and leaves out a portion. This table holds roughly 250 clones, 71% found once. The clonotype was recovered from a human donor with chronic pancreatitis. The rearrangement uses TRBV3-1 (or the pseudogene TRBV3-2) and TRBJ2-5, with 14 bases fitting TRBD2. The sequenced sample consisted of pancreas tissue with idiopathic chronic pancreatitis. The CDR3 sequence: CASSRGLAGEETQYF. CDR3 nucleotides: TGTGCCAGCAGCCGGGGACTAGCGGGAGAAGAGACCCAGTACTTC.